The present T cell receptor beta chain was sequenced within a study of blood T cell repertoires in COVID-19. Whole-study context: Acute and convalescent COVID-19 samples came from the United States, Italy and Spain. Sample material is recorded as cDNA or gDNA derived from T cells, B-cell-depleted T cells, or PBMCs.

The study drew participants aged roughly 18 to 89 years from 20 to 30 US areas. The CDR3 has 15 amino acids. Germline V gives CDR1 GTSNPN, CDR2 SVGIG (reference sequence). The trim removed 7 bases at V and 5 bases at J, leaving 13 bases unmatched. In the original processing: For nucleated cells, counts were estimated from reference gene primer amplification. Some clones are missing from TCRdb's copy, which holds only in-frame ones; the method was immunoSEQ multiplex PCR. Clonal size and the V and J genes are those of that table, whereas D and trimming came from the DNA. The sample contains roughly 76,000 clones, about 89% of which appear only once. This clone occurred a few times.

The sequenced material came from PBMCs or T cells enriched from blood (not recorded which). The V gene is TRBV30, the J gene TRBJ1-4; 7 positions agree with TRBD1. This clonotype was obtained from a woman aged 45-60 years with acute COVID-19. CDR3 in DNA: TGTGCCTACGAACAAAGGGGGCTCAGGAATGAAAAACTGTTTTTT. As protein: CAYEQRGLRNEKLFF. The variable domain in full, completed from reference TRBV30 and TRBJ1-4, reads SQTIHQWPATLVQPVGSPLSLECTVEGTSNPNLYWYRQAAGRGLQLLFYSVGIGQISSEVPQNLSASRPQDRQFILSSKKLLLSDSGFYLCAYEQRGLRNEKLFFGSGTQLSVL.